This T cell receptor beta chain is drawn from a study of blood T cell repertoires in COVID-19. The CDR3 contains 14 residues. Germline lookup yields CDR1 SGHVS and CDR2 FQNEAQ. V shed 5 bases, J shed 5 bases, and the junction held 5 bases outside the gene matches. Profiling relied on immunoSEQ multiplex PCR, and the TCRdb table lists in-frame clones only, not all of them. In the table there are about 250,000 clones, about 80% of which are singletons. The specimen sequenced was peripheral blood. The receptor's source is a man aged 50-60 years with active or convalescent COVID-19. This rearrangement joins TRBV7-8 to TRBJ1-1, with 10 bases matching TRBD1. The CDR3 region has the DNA TGTGCCAGCAGCGACAGGGGGCGAGGGACTGAAGCTTTCTTT. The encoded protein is CASSDRGRGTEAFF.